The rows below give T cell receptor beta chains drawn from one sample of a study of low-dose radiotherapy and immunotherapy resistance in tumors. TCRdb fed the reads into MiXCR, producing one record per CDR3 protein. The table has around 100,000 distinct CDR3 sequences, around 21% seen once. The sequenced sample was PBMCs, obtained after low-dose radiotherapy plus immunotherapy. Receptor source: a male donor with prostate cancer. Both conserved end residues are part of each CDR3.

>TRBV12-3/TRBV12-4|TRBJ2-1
CASSTRLGSSYNEQFF
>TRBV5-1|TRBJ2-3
CASSFGVPGTDTQYF
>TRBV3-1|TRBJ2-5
CASSRGREGTQYF
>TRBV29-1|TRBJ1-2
CSVSLVGGGGTGADRYGYTF
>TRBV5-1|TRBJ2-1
CASSPRLASGAYNEQFF
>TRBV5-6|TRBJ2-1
CASRLAAGTLDEQFF
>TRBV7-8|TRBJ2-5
CASIGLGLAGETQYF
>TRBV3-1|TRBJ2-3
CASSQDPGGLTDTQYF
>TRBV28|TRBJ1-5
CASSLSGTVNQPQHF
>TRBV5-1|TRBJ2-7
CASSPGTGSTYEQYF
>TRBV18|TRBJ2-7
CASSTFDGTSGGHEQYF
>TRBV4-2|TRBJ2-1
CASSLGGRGVIEQFF
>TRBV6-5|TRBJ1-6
CASSSDRGTGSPLHF
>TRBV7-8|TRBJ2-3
CASSPGLAGVLPTDTQYF
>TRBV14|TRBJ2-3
CASSPRLVSTQYF
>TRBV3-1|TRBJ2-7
CASNKGSGSYEQYF
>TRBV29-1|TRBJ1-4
CSVETASNEKLFF
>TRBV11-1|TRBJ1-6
CASSLRGHVSSPLHF
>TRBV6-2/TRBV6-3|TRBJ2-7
CASNPTSRYQDEQYF
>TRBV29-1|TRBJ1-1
CSVDVRGEAFF
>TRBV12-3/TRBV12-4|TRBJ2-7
CASSSGDLYEQYF
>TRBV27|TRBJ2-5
CASSLSTSGETQYF
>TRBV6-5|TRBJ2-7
CASRASSGGGSYEQYF